This T cell receptor beta chain originates from a study of technical replicates of blood from four donors. Trimming removed 7 bases at V and 3 bases at J, with 12 bases between. This CDR3 is 13 amino acids long. Germline V gene data show CDR1 as LNHDA and CDR2 as SQIVND (reference sequence). The method was immunoSEQ multiplex PCR; TCRdb's version includes in-frame clones alone and lacks a portion of them. The sample consists of fewer than 95,000 clones, 75% to 95% of them appearing once. The sample was T cells isolated from PBMCs. The receptor comes from a human donor in good health. The chain employs TRBV19 and TRBJ1-1; D gene ambiguous. The chain's CDR3 is CASNGEWDTEAFF. The DNA for the CDR3 is TGTGCCAGTAACGGGGAATGGGACACTGAAGCTTTCTTT.